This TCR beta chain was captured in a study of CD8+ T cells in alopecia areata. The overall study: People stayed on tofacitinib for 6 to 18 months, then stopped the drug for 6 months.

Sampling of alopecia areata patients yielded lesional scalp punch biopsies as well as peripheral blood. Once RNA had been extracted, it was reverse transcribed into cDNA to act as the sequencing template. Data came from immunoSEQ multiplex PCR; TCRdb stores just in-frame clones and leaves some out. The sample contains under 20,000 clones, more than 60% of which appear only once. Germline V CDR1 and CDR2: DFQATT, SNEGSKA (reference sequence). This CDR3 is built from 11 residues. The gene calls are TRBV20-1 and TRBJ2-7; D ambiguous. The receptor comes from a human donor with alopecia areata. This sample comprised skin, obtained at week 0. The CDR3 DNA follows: TGCAGGGACGCTATGGGCTACGAGCAGTACTTC. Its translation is CRDAMGYEQYF.